This TCR beta chain was sequenced for a study of T cell responses to AZD1222 COVID-19 vaccine. Study-level points and caveats: Regions 160-218 and 743-854 held dominance among vaccine-associated CD4 TCRs, which spanned spike.

V shed 0 bases and J 4 bases; nucleotides not matched to a gene: 8. CDR1 is WSHSY, CDR2 SAAADI, per germline. The length of the CDR3 is 17 residues. Profiling relied on immunoSEQ multiplex PCR, and the TCRdb table lists in-frame clones only, not all of them. The repertoire holds 200,000 or so clones, with about 87% as singletons. With respect to this clone: The antigen remains unidentified.

This sequence originates from an adult in good health. The chain combines TRBV10-2 with TRBJ1-5; 8 nucleotides match TRBD1. The sequences come from peripheral blood, collected on day 0 of MenACWY control vaccination. Here the CDR3 reads CASSESQGTGFNQPQHF. The CDR3 DNA is TGCGCCAGCAGTGAGTCTCAAGGGACAGGATTTAATCAGCCCCAGCATTTT.